The TCR beta chain described here comes from a study of cytomegalovirus exposure and HLA in healthy donors (dated by TCRdb to about 2017). For the study in its entirety: In an earlier analysis of 450 to 750 of the donors, approximately 260 Gb of sequence data and 117 million unique TCR beta sequences from 150 million to 200 million T cells were reported. Rather than using new phenotypic data, the later analysis identified candidate immune exposures from TCR beta sequences and from how often those sequences occurred across donors. An earlier analysis of about 620 of the donors applied high-throughput TCR beta sequencing to assess whether each TCR beta V gene segment acted as functional or pseudogenic. HLA typing included class I and class II loci at four-digit resolution. A separate validation cohort of approximately 130 different subjects was used in addition to the roughly 670-subject first cohort. Because of strong linkage in the cohort, four or five DR-DQ haplotypes were treated as single units for association and clustering. Across some 400 genotyped donors of the cohort, an average of approximately 240,000 unique TCR beta nucleotide sequences per donor were sequenced, and about a sixth of those sequences were non-productive. The study combined high-throughput TCR immunosequencing, statistical association of individual TCRs with disease status, and machine learning to predict cytomegalovirus infection status. Every repertoire in the discovery cohort had been generated on one and the same sequencing platform. The number of typed donors differed by locus: roughly 629-640 for A, B, C, DRB1 and DQB1; approximately 520 for DQA1; approximately 600 for DPA1; and roughly 490 for DPB1. The study aimed to test whether cataloging public T cell receptors could reveal signatures of past pathogen exposure. Alongside the repertoire data, information on donor age, sex, ethnicity and CMV serostatus was compiled. To study patterns of TCR occurrence, a later analysis re-analyzed previously published TCR beta repertoires from 550 to 800 donors and added high-resolution HLA genotyping. The study used immunosequencing to profile the T cell repertoires of approximately 640 subjects and linked those repertoires to cytomegalovirus serostatus. Of the roughly 420 genotyped donors, roughly 76% were placed in the genetic ancestry cluster associated with self-reported Caucasian donors. A later genetic analysis used genome-wide SNP genotypes for about 60% of the roughly 700 donors, treating that subset as a discovery cohort. An early release covering roughly 580 HLA-typed donors comprised approximately 290 gigabases of sequencing data and around 86 million unique TCR sequences.

At the junction V is shortened by 1 base and J by 3 bases; bases outside the gene matches: 4. In the germline V gene, CDR1 corresponds to SGHRS and CDR2 to YFSETQ. Counted from cysteine to phenylalanine, this CDR3 has 15 amino acids. The only DNA kept is the CDR3, 45 bases in frame from the first base. The method was the immunoSEQ multiplex PCR assay. For the multiplex PCR, a mixture combining 60 forward primers for TCR Vbeta segments and 13 reverse primers for TCR Jbeta segments was used. Amplification of the CDR3 region of rearranged TCR beta genes was performed with a multiplex PCR assay on genomic DNA. Amplified TCR beta libraries were sequenced as 87-base-pair reads on the Illumina HiSeq System. The authors' analysis ran thus. A later analysis tallied tens of millions of unique TCR beta chains across the 700 or so repertoires, and around 10 million of those chains were shared by two or more donors. Raw reads were error-corrected and collapsed into unique sequences with a nearest-neighbor algorithm that merged closely related sequences to remove PCR and sequencing errors. To assign V, D and J gene segments, CDR3 sequences were aligned to IMGT reference sequences. For a sequence to be retained, at least a six-nucleotide match to both a V gene segment and a J gene segment was required. Rearrangements were called productive when the CDR3 lacked stop codons and stayed in frame with V and J; all others were non-productive. Following IMGT convention, CDR3 was defined as the stretch from the second conserved V-encoded cysteine up to the conserved J-encoded phenylalanine. In an earlier analysis of roughly 580 of the donors, sequences lacking an unambiguous match to a single V gene segment were excluded. In an earlier analysis of almost 600 of the donors, a V segment was called functional when productive rearrangements were above 56.7%, and segregating when the standard deviation between donors exceeded 5%. To diagnose cytomegalovirus status from the catalog of TCR beta chain sequences, a statistical classification framework was built. In a later analysis, V and J genes were assigned by comparing TCR nucleotide sequences against IMGT/GENE-DB human TR gene sequences. Using the TCRdist pipeline, a later analysis assigned CDR3 sequences along with most-parsimonious VDJ recombination scenarios. In a later analysis, each TCR beta chain was defined by its CDR3 amino acid sequence together with its V-gene family, and reads lacking a unique V-gene family were excluded. In a later analysis, several hundred highly shared, low-generation-probability nucleotide sequences were removed to address suspected cross-contamination and a sequencing artifact. In a later analysis, a clonal expansion index was calculated for each public chain from normalized within-repertoire ranks of inferred template counts. Generation probabilities in a later analysis came from a VDJ recombination model fitted to out-of-frame rearrangements, and those results were checked against IGoR. In a later analysis, hypergeometric tests were used to score TCR-TCR, TCR-HLA and TCR-CMV co-occurrence, with a repertoire-size bias correction applied to TCR pairs. False discovery rates were estimated in a later analysis by permuting HLA or CMV assignments 20 times. In a later analysis, co-occurring TCRs were grouped using DBSCAN, with TCRdist sequence similarity added in when clustering inside HLA-allele-positive subsets. Co-occurrence clustering excluded repertoires with fewer than 30,000 or more than 120,000 public chains, plus five with anomalous nucleotide sharing. In its TCRdb copy, this immuneACCESS table keeps in-frame sequences only and misses some clones. Where compared with another copy, unresolved V genes explain less than half of these, and the others have no known cause. The V and J calls and clone size were taken over from that table, and D and trimming were inferred from the DNA. The sample records roughly 160,000 clones, about 72% of which are singletons. The ten top clones hold 2.2% of the sample.

Overall results and qualifications from the work: In a later analysis, HLA-associated TCR beta chains showed more clonal expansion and lower generation probabilities than non-associated chains that were equally common. According to the authors, the approach could potentially be generalized to other disease states and immunological phenotypes. A further reported finding was that TCR beta sequences accurately predicted the HLA-A and HLA-B alleles for most subjects in the first cohort. According to a later analysis, most CMV-associated TCR beta chains appeared to be HLA-restricted, and the HLA associations seemed to be driven largely by CMV exposure. According to a later analysis, TCR association rates differed among HLA loci, with DRB1 alleles showing the most associated TCRs and HLA-C alleles showing the fewest. In an earlier analysis of more than 450 of the donors, most TCR beta V segments were observed in productive rearrangements about 87% or about 30% of the time, broadly matching IMGT annotations. Linkage disequilibrium might explain the correlated functional status among segregating V segments, but an unknown experimental factor could not be excluded. Specific HLA alleles were associated with more than 15,000 TCR beta sequences at a false discovery rate of 0.05 in a later analysis. The cohort was sequenced for TCR beta chains only, and without alpha or paired-chain data the features that could be detected were limited. Some IMGT-functional V segments, including TRBV6-2 and TRBV6-3, could not be told apart with the 87-base-pair reads, so those segments were excluded. A cluster of highly shared sequence variants was judged likely to represent a technical artifact of the sequencing pipeline. Roughly uniform sequencing depth across donors was assumed in presence/absence analyses, although this assumption may not hold. Most TCR sequences were observed very rarely across donors, whereas some public TCRs were present in many individuals. The earlier analysis of approximately 540 of the donors excluded some 16 rarely observed V segments, including chromosome 9 orphons, because counts were too low. Immune exposure information for the cohort was limited to CMV serostatus. According to a later analysis, parvovirus B19, influenza, CMV and Epstein-Barr virus appeared linked to several top co-occurrence clusters. Because HLA typing was missing for some donors at each locus, association tests included only the typed subset. Cytomegalovirus status was reported to be diagnosed by the classifier with high specificity and sensitivity in both the original and validation cohorts. According to a later genetic analysis, donors in an Asian-associated ancestry cluster had fewer N-insertions in productive TCRs than the roughly 670-donor mean. A total of 150 or so TCR beta chains were listed by the study as associated with cytomegalovirus. Assigning TCR associations to individual alleles was difficult when HLA alleles, especially DR and DQ, strongly co-occurred. In vitro tests confirmed that three of the cytomegalovirus-associated TCR beta chains recognize cytomegalovirus antigens. An association between a missense DCLRE1C variant and V-gene and J-gene trimming of TCR beta chains was found in a later genetic analysis and replicated in an independent cohort.

The cohort consisted of 670 or so healthy bone marrow donors. At the time of sampling, all cohort members were nominally healthy, though unrecorded immune exposures were likely present. The donor was CMV seropositive and belonged to the group of around 300 seropositive cohort members. Every donor gave a peripheral blood sample, and the peripheral blood mononuclear cells from that sample were used for TCR beta sequencing. Genomic DNA extraction from the blood cell samples was performed with the Qiagen DNeasy Blood Extraction Kit. As concerns this clone: Its specific antigen is unknown. Within one base of it there is no much larger clone, and no base qualities were kept.

The sequencing input was PBMCs. The sequence came from a man aged 50-59 years in good health and CMV-seropositive. The V gene is TRBV5-1 and the J gene is TRBJ1-1; 9 junctional bases match TRBD1. The CDR3 corresponds to CASSLTGDRDTEAFF. The nucleotides are TGCGCCAGCAGCTTGACAGGGGACAGGGACACTGAAGCTTTCTTT.